The 31 T cell receptor beta chains listed next were all sequenced from one sample in a study of T cells in women clearing cervical HPV infection. Sequenced by immunoSEQ multiplex PCR; TCRdb stores in-frame clones only, minus some. Across around 17,000 clones, the top ten clones capture roughly a tenth of the sample. The sequencing input was blood buffy coat. The receptors come from a woman between 18 and 69 years old with a cervical HPV16 infection that either progressed to CIN3+ or cleared (not recorded which).

Note on this clone: The read ends 3 residues early relative to the CDR3; the germline J gene fills the gap. The V and J genes are TRBV18 and TRBJ1-5; 8 bases align to TRBD1. The CDR3 totals 16 residues. The germline gives CDR1 KGHSH, CDR2 LQKENI. After removal of 3 bases from V and 5 bases from J, the junction contained 9 bases not matched to a gene. The CDR3 reads CASSPRDRFNDQPQHF. The CDR3 bases that were read are TGTGCCAGCTCACCCCGGGACAGGTTTAACGATCAGCCC.

On this clone itself: The CDR3 extends 3 residues past the end of the read, so its final part is completed from the germline J gene. The chain uses TRBV30 and TRBJ1-2; D uncertain. The V gene's germline CDR1 is GTSNPN and CDR2 SVGIG (reference sequence). CDR3 size: 14 residues. CDR3 sequence: CAWRTPGLFWGYTF. The DNA read from the CDR3 is TGTGCCTGGAGAACCCCTGGGCTTTTTTGGGGC.

Note on this clone: The CDR3 end is not reached by the read, which stops 3 residues before it; the germline J gene fills it in. The chain employs TRBV2 and TRBJ2-1, with D hard to call. CDR1 SNHLY and CDR2 FYNNEI come from the germline V gene. The CDR3 extends over 10 amino acids. Trimming took off 8 bases at V and 3 bases at J, with 2 bases between the two ends. The CDR3 DNA, read in part, is TGTGCCAGCCGCTACAATGAG. Amino acid sequence: CASRYNE. The full CDR3 protein reads CASRYNEQFF.

Notes on this clone: The DNA ends 3 residues before the CDR3 does, and the rest of the CDR3 is filled in from the germline J gene. The V gene is TRBV20-1, the J gene TRBJ2-2, with D possibly matching TRBD1 (6 bases). Germline loops: CDR1 DFQATT, CDR2 SNEGSKA (reference sequence). Trimming shortened V by 2 bases and J by 0 bases, and 10 bases separated the two germline ends. The length of the CDR3 is 15 residues. The CDR3 sequence: CSARRQEANTGELFF. The CDR3 DNA, read in part, is TGCAGTGCTAGAAGACAGGAGGCGAACACCGGGGAG.

Notes on this clone: The read ends 3 residues shy of where the CDR3 ends; the end is completed using the germline J gene. The chain uses TRBV11-2 and TRBJ1-1; no clear D. CDR3 length: 13 residues. The V gene lost 3 bases and the J gene lost 0 bases, with 5 bases spanning the gap. The germline CDR1 and CDR2 sequences are SGHAT and FQNNGV. CDR3 DNA (partial): TGTGCCAGCAGCTTTTCATTGAACACTGAA. It is translated as CASSFSLNTE. The full CDR3 is CASSFSLNTEAFF.

Turning to this clone: The CDR3 goes on 3 residues after the read ends, and that part is filled in from the germline J gene. The V call is TRBV6-2 or TRBV6-3, the J call TRBJ1-1; D not certain. The germline V and J ends were trimmed by 3 bases and 1 base, with 9 bases remaining between them. CDR3 size: 14 residues. Germline CDR1 reads MNHEY; CDR2 reads SVGEGT. The CDR3 here is CASSYTDQNTEAFF. The CDR3 bases that were read are TGTGCCAGCAGTTATACAGACCAGAACACTGAA.

CDR3 bases read: TGCGCCAGCAGCCTCTCTAGCGGGACTTCTGGCGAG. It translates to CASSLSSGTSGE. The entire CDR3 protein reads CASSLSSGTSGEQYF. The chain couples TRBV5-1 to TRBJ2-7; 9 bases line up with TRBD2. The DNA ends 3 residues before the CDR3 does, and the rest of the CDR3 is filled in from the germline J gene. V lost 4 bases, J lost 6 bases, and 11 bases stayed unmatched. The length of the CDR3 is 15 residues. Germline values: CDR1 SGHRS, CDR2 YFSETQ.

Considering frequency, this clone is medium-sized. The read stops 3 residues short of the end of the CDR3; the missing end is completed from the germline J gene. The rearrangement links TRBV20-1 to TRBJ2-7, with 9 bases matching TRBD2. In germline, CDR1 is DFQATT, CDR2 SNEGSKA (reference sequence). The J segment lost 5 bases and the V segment lost 5 bases, leaving 10 bases of the junction unmatched. The CDR3 extends over 14 amino acids. CDR3 DNA (partial): TGCAGTGCTCAAGCGGGAGGTACGGTCCACGAG. Amino acid sequence: CSAQAGGTVHE. In full, the CDR3 reads CSAQAGGTVHEQYF.

On this clone itself: One junction end does not reproduce the germline sequence, and a read error may be involved. The read ends 3 residues before the CDR3 terminus; that terminus is restored from the germline J gene. J is TRBJ2-3 and V is TRBV20-1; maybe TRBD2 (5 bases). Germline loops: CDR1 DFQATT, CDR2 SNEGSKA (reference sequence). This CDR3 spans 15 amino acids. CDR3 DNA (partial): TGCAGTGCTGAAAGCGGTTCAGGCGCGGCAGAGACG. It encodes CSAESGSGAAET. The full CDR3 sequence reads CSAESGSGAAETQYF.

As for this clone: The CDR3 end falls 3 residues outside the read, so it is completed with the germline J gene. This sequence joins TRBV19 and TRBJ2-3, with D maybe TRBD1 (5 bases). The CDR3 length is 13 residues. Germline CDR1 and CDR2: LNHDA and SQIVND (reference sequence). The CDR3 loop is CASSLQVNQPQYF. The covered CDR3 bases are TGTGCCAGTAGTTTACAGGTCAATCAGCCG.

Comments on this clone: The CDR3 extends 3 residues past the end of the read, so its final part is completed from the germline J gene. The rearrangement joins TRBV10-1 to TRBJ2-1; the match to TRBD2 covers 8 bases. This CDR3 comprises 13 residues. Germline CDR1 WNHNN, CDR2 SYGVQD (reference sequence). Losses at the gene ends were 8 bases for V and 4 bases for J; bases not matched to a gene: 4. The CDR3: CASGGGTYNEQFF. The part of the CDR3 DNA that was read is TGCGCCAGCGGCGGGGGGACATACAATGAG.

With regard to this clone: Read coverage stops 3 residues before the CDR3 terminus; the germline J gene supplies the remainder. The chain is built from TRBV11-1 and TRBJ2-5; D may be TRBD1 (5 bases). The V and J ends lost 2 bases and 2 bases respectively, with 12 bases between them. The CDR3 contains 15 residues. CDR1 and CDR2 from the germline V gene are SGHAT and FQDESV (reference sequence). This CDR3 reads CASSLNIGAQETQYF. The DNA read from the CDR3 is TGTGCCAGCAGCTTAAATATTGGGGCACAAGAGACC. Based on the CDR3 plus reference TRBV11-1 and TRBJ2-5, the full variable domain is EAEVAQSPRYKITEKSQAVAFWCDPISGHATLYWYRQILGQGPELLVQFQDESVVDDSQLPKDRFSAERLKGVDSTLKIQPAELGDSAMYLCASSLNIGAQETQYFGPGTRLLVL.

Of note for this clone: Read sequence stops 3 residues before the CDR3 end, and the germline J gene provides the missing end. The chain combines TRBV28 with TRBJ2-7; D remains ambiguous. Trimming removed 5 bases from V and 4 bases from J, with 15 bases in between. The germline CDR1 and CDR2 sequences are MDHEN and SYDVKM. The CDR3 has 14 amino acids. The sequenced part of the CDR3 DNA is TGTGCCAGCAGTCTAGAGGTTTTAAGGTACGAG. Its protein is CASSLEVLRYE. The whole CDR3 protein reads CASSLEVLRYEQYF.

As regards this clone: The read ends 3 residues early relative to the CDR3; the germline J gene fills the gap. This specimen includes other DNA sequences encoding the same CDR3. The chain recombines TRBV18 with TRBJ2-2, with D possibly being TRBD1 (5 bases). Germline V CDR1 and CDR2: KGHSH, LQKENI. The ends were cut back, 3 bases at V and 10 bases at J, with 24 bases in the middle. This CDR3 is 17 amino acids long. CDR3 sequence reads: CASSPLGSFQGFTELFF. The sequenced part of the CDR3 DNA is TGTGCCAGCTCACCGCTTGGATCTTTCCAGGGCTTCACGGAG.

Measured by frequency, this clone is medium-sized. The read terminates 3 residues before the CDR3 end, so the remaining end is supplied by the germline J gene. This rearrangement joins TRBV29-1 to TRBJ2-5, with D unclear. With 5 bases removed from V and 5 bases from J, the gap between germline ends came to 12 bases. Germline loops: CDR1 SQVTM, CDR2 ANQGSEA. This CDR3 is 12 amino acids long. CDR3: CSVHGFVETQYF. Incomplete CDR3 DNA: TGCAGCGTTCACGGGTTCGTCGAGACC.

Comments on this clone: Coverage ceases 3 residues before the CDR3 finishes, and the germline J gene fills in the end. The rearrangement uses TRBV20-1 and TRBJ2-3; D possibly corresponds to TRBD2 (5 bases). CDR3 length: 12 residues. Germline CDR1 DFQATT, CDR2 SNEGSKA (reference sequence). CDR3 amino acids: CSARGTQETQYF. Partial CDR3 DNA: TGCAGTGCTAGAGGGACTCAAGAGACG.

The CDR3 loop reads CASSQGRQLTDTQYF. CDR3 DNA (partial): TGTGCCAGCAGCCAAGGAAGACAACTCACAGATACG. This chain uses TRBV14 with TRBJ2-3; D call uncertain. The CDR3 end lies 3 residues beyond the end of the read and is filled in from the germline J gene. The V and J ends lost 1 base and 2 bases respectively, with 10 bases between them. The CDR3 totals 15 residues. Germline V gene sequence: CDR1 SGHDN, CDR2 FVKESK.

In regard to this clone: Read data end 3 residues before the CDR3 end; the end is taken from the germline J gene. This chain uses TRBV27 with TRBJ2-7; 8 nucleotides agree with TRBD1. V shed 6 bases and J 5 bases; nucleotides not matched to a gene: 9. The CDR3 has 14 residues. Germline CDR1 is MNHEY and CDR2 is SMNVEV (reference sequence). This CDR3 is CASRLRDRFNEQYF. The sequenced CDR3 bases are TGTGCCAGCAGACTCCGGGACAGGTTCAACGAG.

This clone is classed as medium-sized by frequency. The read comes to an end 3 residues before the CDR3 does, leaving the germline J gene to fill in the end. The chain has TRBV5-1 and TRBJ1-1; D not resolved. Per the germline V gene, CDR1 is SGHRS and CDR2 is YFSETQ. This CDR3 comprises 13 residues. The CDR3 sequence is CASSLAGGRQAFF. CDR3 bases read: TGCGCCAGCAGCTTGGCAGGCGGGCGACAA.

As to this clone: The CDR3 end falls 3 residues outside the read, so it is completed with the germline J gene. V gene TRBV30 combines with J gene TRBJ2-7, with D possibly matching TRBD2 (7 bases). CDR1 and CDR2 from the germline V gene are GTSNPN and SVGIG (reference sequence). The CDR3 runs 14 residues. Trimming took off 0 bases at V and 3 bases at J, with 12 bases between the two ends. Here the CDR3 reads CAWSVGGVGYEQYF. The CDR3 DNA, read in part, is TGTGCCTGGAGTGTAGGGGGGGTCGGCTACGAG.

Remarks on this clone: The read halts 3 residues ahead of the CDR3 end, with the missing end drawn from the germline J gene. The V call is TRBV10-3, the J call TRBJ2-7; 7 bases fit TRBD1. The V gene end was trimmed by 10 bases and the J gene end by 5 bases; junction bases not matched to a gene: 11. From germline, CDR1 is ENHRY and CDR2 SYGVKD. This CDR3 has 13 amino acids. Partial CDR3 DNA: TGTGCCACCTTGACAGGGAGTGTCGACGAG. This codes for CATLTGSVDE. The entire CDR3 protein is CATLTGSVDEQYF.

As for this clone: The sequence runs out 3 residues before the end of the CDR3; the remainder is reconstructed from the germline J gene. The chain couples TRBV20-1 to TRBJ2-7, with D possibly matching TRBD2 (5 bases). Germline loops: CDR1 DFQATT, CDR2 SNEGSKA (reference sequence). The CDR3 is made up of 14 amino acids. V gave up 6 bases and J gave up 5 bases, with 20 bases separating them. This CDR3 is CSAVRGLARDEQYF. The sequenced CDR3 bases are TGCAGTGCCGTCCGTGGGCTAGCAAGGGACGAG.

Judged by frequency, this clone is medium-sized. The read finishes 3 residues shy of the CDR3 end, and the germline J gene is used to complete it. The rearrangement joins TRBV7-2 to TRBJ2-7; 9 nucleotides agree with TRBD1. The CDR3 sequence is 14 residues long. The V gene's germline CDR1 is SGHTA and CDR2 FQGNSA. The V gene end was trimmed by 3 bases and the J gene end by 4 bases; junction bases not matched to a gene: 4. The sequenced part of the CDR3 DNA is TGTGCCAGCAGCTTCCAACAGGGGGCGTACGAG. Amino acids: CASSFQQGAYE. The full CDR3 is CASSFQQGAYEQYF.

As concerns this clone: Coverage ceases 3 residues before the CDR3 finishes, and the germline J gene fills in the end. The chain couples TRBV28 to TRBJ2-1, with TRBD1 identical over 9 bases. The CDR3 totals 14 residues. Germline CDR1 MDHEN, CDR2 SYDVKM. The trim removed 8 bases at V and 0 bases at J, leaving 2 bases unmatched. Incomplete CDR3 DNA: TGTGCCAGCCGACAGGGGGGCTCCTACAATGAG. Translation gives CASRQGGSYNE. The entire CDR3 reads CASRQGGSYNEQFF.

About this clone: The read ends 3 residues before the CDR3 terminus; that terminus is restored from the germline J gene. This chain connects TRBV24-1 to TRBJ1-5; TRBD1 matches at 7 bases. CDR3 length: 14 amino acids. Germline-derived CDR1 and CDR2 are KGHDR and SFDVKD. V trimming: 4 bases; J trimming: 7 bases; junction bases outside the gene matches: 6. The covered CDR3 bases are TGTGCCACCAGTGAGACAGGGCAGAGCCAGCCC. It codes for CATSETGQSQP. The CDR3 as a whole reads CATSETGQSQPQHF.

Concerning this clone itself: The CDR3 end lies 3 residues beyond the end of the read and is filled in from the germline J gene. The chain employs TRBV5-1 and TRBJ2-5; D uncertain. Per germline, CDR1 SGHRS and CDR2 YFSETQ. The CDR3 extends over 11 amino acids. V lost 5 bases and J 5 bases, leaving 7 bases between the germline ends. This CDR3 is CASSPVETQYF. The CDR3 bases that were read are TGCGCCAGCAGTCCCGTGGAGACC.

CDR3 region: CASSIDPTNYGYTF. The CDR3 DNA, read in part, is TGTGCCAGTAGTATAGATCCAACTAACTATGGC. The rearrangement uses TRBV19 and TRBJ1-2; no definite D call. The missing CDR3 end, 3 residues past where the read stops, is filled in from the germline J gene. The CDR3 loop spans 14 amino acids. Trimming removed 0 bases from V and 0 bases from J, with 5 bases in between. Germline-derived CDR1 and CDR2 are LNHDA and SQIVND (reference sequence). Variable domain in full (rest from reference TRBV19 and TRBJ1-2): DGGITQSPKYLFRKEGQNVTLSCEQNLNHDAMYWYRQDPGQGLRLIYYSQIVNDFQKGDIAEGYSVSREKKESFPLTVTSAQKNPTAFYLCASSIDPTNYGYTFGSGTRLTVV.

This clone registers medium-sized by frequency. The CDR3 end lies 3 residues beyond the end of the read and is filled in from the germline J gene. This chain connects TRBV20-1 to TRBJ2-3, with D possibly matching TRBD2 (7 bases). CDR3 length: 15 amino acids. CDR1 is DFQATT and CDR2 is SNEGSKA in the germline V gene (reference sequence). The DNA read from the CDR3 is TGCAGTGCCGGGGGGCCAGCGGGAAGAAAAGAGACG. Its protein is CSAGGPAGRKET. The full CDR3 reads CSAGGPAGRKETQYF.

A remark on this clone: The read stops 3 residues short of the end of the CDR3; the missing end is completed from the germline J gene. This chain uses TRBV7-9 with TRBJ2-5; TRBD1 is a possible D gene (5 bases). V lost 1 base to trimming and J lost 3 bases, with 9 bases between them. The CDR3 runs to 14 residues. Germline V gene lookup returns CDR1 SEHNR and CDR2 FQNEAQ (reference sequence). The CDR3: CASSLVQGKETQYF. The covered CDR3 bases are TGTGCCAGCAGCTTAGTGCAGGGAAAAGAGACC.

Concerning this clone itself: Germline and junction disagree at one end, which may indicate a read error. The sequenced part of the CDR3 DNA is TGCACCAGCAGCCAAGCTAAGCGCGGGAGTAAGGGTGAG. It encodes CTSSQAKRGSKGE. Given in full, the CDR3 is CTSSQAKRGSKGEQFF. V gene TRBV4-1 combines with J gene TRBJ2-1, with 7 bases aligning to TRBD2. The CDR3 is cut off 3 residues early in the read; its end comes from the germline J gene. Germline V gene lookup returns CDR1 MGHRA and CDR2 YSYEKL. This CDR3 region has 16 residues.

As to this clone: The read terminates 3 residues ahead of where the CDR3 ends, so the germline J gene completes it. The chain links TRBV19 to TRBJ2-6; no reliable D call. CDR3 length: 15 residues. V was pared by 3 bases and J by 0 bases, with 6 bases between. Germline lookup yields CDR1 LNHDA and CDR2 SQIVND (reference sequence). The CDR3 protein is CASSMQSSGANVLTF. CDR3 DNA, as far as it was read: TGTGCCAGTAGTATGCAGAGCTCTGGGGCCAACGTC.